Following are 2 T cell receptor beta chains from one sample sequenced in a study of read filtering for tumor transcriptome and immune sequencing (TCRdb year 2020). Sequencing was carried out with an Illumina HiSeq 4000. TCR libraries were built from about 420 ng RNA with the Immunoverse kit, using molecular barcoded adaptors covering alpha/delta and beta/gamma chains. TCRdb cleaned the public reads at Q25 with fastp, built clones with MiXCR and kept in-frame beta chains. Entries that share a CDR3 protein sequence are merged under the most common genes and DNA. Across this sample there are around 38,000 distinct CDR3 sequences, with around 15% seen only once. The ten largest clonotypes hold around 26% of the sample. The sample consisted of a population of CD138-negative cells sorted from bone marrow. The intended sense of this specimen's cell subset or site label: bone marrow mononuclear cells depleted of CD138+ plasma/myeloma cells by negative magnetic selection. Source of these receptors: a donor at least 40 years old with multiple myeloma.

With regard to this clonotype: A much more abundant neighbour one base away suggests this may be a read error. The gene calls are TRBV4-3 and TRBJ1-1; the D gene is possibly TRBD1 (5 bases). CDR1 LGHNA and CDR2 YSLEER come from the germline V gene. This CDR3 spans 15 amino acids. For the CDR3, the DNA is TGCGCCAGCAGCCAAGATAGGGGCAGTCGGGTTGAAGATTTCTTT. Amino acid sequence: CASSQDRGSRVEDFF.

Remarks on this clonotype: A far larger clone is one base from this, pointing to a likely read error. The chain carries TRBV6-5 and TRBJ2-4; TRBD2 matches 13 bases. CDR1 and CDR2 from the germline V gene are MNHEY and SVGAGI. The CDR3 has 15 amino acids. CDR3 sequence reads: CASRGLAGAKDIQYF. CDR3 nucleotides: TGTGCCAGCAGAGGACTAGCGGGAGCCAAAGACATTCAGTACTTC.